Detailed here is one TCR beta chain. Participants came from roughly 23 US areas, aged roughly 18 to 95 years. Cohort assignment relied on participant-reported clinical history. The V segment lost 2 bases and the J segment 10 bases; nucleotides outside the gene matches: 9. Germline-derived CDR1 and CDR2 are SGHRS and YFSETQ. The CDR3 is made up of 14 amino acids. These data belong to a study of blood T cell repertoires in COVID-19. Whole-study context: Cohort 3 donors counted as recovered after two negative PCRs, clearance, or resolved symptoms. From the United States, Italy and Spain came samples of acute and convalescent COVID-19.

Data came from immunoSEQ multiplex PCR; TCRdb stores just in-frame clones and leaves some out. The table shows around 290,000 clones, with approximately 90% occurring only once. This chain joins TRBV5-1 and TRBJ2-1, with 7 bases aligning to TRBD2. The TCR comes from an older woman in a cohort exposed to, infected with or recovered from COVID-19 (not recorded which). What was sequenced was PBMCs or T cells enriched from blood (not recorded which). DNA for the CDR3: TGCGCCAGCAGCTTAACCGAGCGGGAAAGCGAGCAGTTCTTC. Protein sequence: CASSLTERESEQFF.